These 28 T cell receptor beta chains were all obtained from the same sample, sequenced in a study of blood T cell repertoires in COVID-19. Repertoires were generated with immunoSEQ multiplex PCR, while TCRdb's copy carries only in-frame clones and drops some. This repertoire shows approximately 62,000 clones, 76% found once; its top ten account for roughly 6.7%. Sequencing was performed on peripheral blood. The receptors here all came from a woman aged 50 to 65 with active or convalescent COVID-19.

This clone is labeled as medium-sized. The chain couples TRBV7-3 to TRBJ2-1; 10 bases align to TRBD1. The germline CDR1 and CDR2 sequences are SGHTA and FQGTGA. J was trimmed by 8 bases and V by 5 bases; bases with no gene match: 9. This CDR3 spans 15 amino acids. Here the CDR3 reads CASSAGTGEIDEQFF. The CDR3 DNA reads TGTGCCAGCAGCGCCGGGACAGGGGAAATCGATGAGCAGTTCTTC.

This clone was picked up a small number of times. The chain is built from TRBV19 and TRBJ2-1; 8 nucleotides align to TRBD2. V was pared by 5 bases and J by 4 bases, with 7 bases of the junction left unmatched. This CDR3 has 15 amino acids. The germline CDR1 and CDR2 sequences are LNHDA and SQIVND (reference sequence). DNA of the CDR3: TGTGCCAGTAGTTCCCGGACTAGCCGGTACAATGAGCAGTTCTTC. Its translation: CASSSRTSRYNEQFF.

The rearrangement links TRBV6-2 or TRBV6-3 to TRBJ2-1; D might be TRBD2 (6 bases). Trimming took 5 bases from V and 3 from J, leaving 17 bases between them. The CDR3 runs to 16 residues. Germline values: CDR1 MNHEY, CDR2 SVGEGT. CDR3 DNA sequence: TGTGCCAGCAGTGCCCTCCTGGGCGGGGACTACAATGAGCAGTTCTTC. Translated, it gives CASSALLGGDYNEQFF.

CDR3 nucleotide sequence: TGTGCCAGCAGCCGGACTAGCGGATCCTACGAGCAGTACTTC. Protein: CASSRTSGSYEQYF. The chain carries TRBV7-9 and TRBJ2-7; 10 bases agree with TRBD2. V trimming: 5 bases; J trimming: 1 base; junction bases outside the gene matches: 2. Looked up from germline, CDR1 is SEHNR and CDR2 is FQNEAQ (reference sequence). The CDR3 sequence is 14 residues long.

This chain uses TRBV9 with TRBJ1-2; TRBD1 matches 7 bases. This CDR3 has 13 amino acids. J was trimmed by 3 bases and V by 4 bases; bases with no gene match: 3. Germline V gene sequence: CDR1 SGDLS, CDR2 YYNGEE. CDR3 amino acids: CASSYTGDYGYTF. The CDR3 bases are TGTGCCAGCAGCTACACAGGGGACTATGGCTACACCTTC.

The rearrangement links TRBV5-4 to TRBJ1-2; 7 nucleotides line up with TRBD1. The CDR3 length is 13 residues. V lost 2 bases to trimming and J lost 2 bases; unmatched junction nucleotides: 0. Germline V gene lookup returns CDR1 SGHNT and CDR2 YYREEE (reference sequence). CDR3: CASSLQGNYGYTF. CDR3 coding DNA: TGTGCCAGCAGCTTACAGGGGAACTATGGCTACACCTTC.

The V and J genes are TRBV19 and TRBJ2-7; TRBD2 matches at 9 bases. Germline loops: CDR1 LNHDA, CDR2 SQIVND (reference sequence). The CDR3 runs 14 residues. V was pared by 7 bases and J by 9 bases, with 13 bases of the junction left unmatched. The CDR3 here is CASTATSGAPLQYF. As DNA, the CDR3 is TGTGCCAGTACCGCGACTAGCGGAGCCCCATTGCAGTACTTC.

The gene calls are TRBV5-1 and TRBJ2-3; maybe TRBD2 (5 bases). V shed 4 bases and J shed 2 bases, with 11 bases lying between them. The CDR3 length is 14 residues. Germline V lookup: CDR1 SGHRS, CDR2 YFSETQ. This chain's CDR3 is CASSADSATDTQYF. The CDR3 nucleotides are TGCGCCAGCAGCGCCGATAGCGCCACAGATACGCAGTATTTT.

The genes are TRBV5-4 and TRBJ2-3, with 7 bases matching TRBD1. CDR3 length: 15 amino acids. CDR1 is SGHNT and CDR2 is YYREEE in the germline V gene (reference sequence). J lost 2 bases, V lost 4 bases, and 7 bases had no gene match. The CDR3 DNA reads as TGTGCCAGCAGCACCGGGACAGAGGACACAGATACGCAGTATTTT. The encoded protein is CASSTGTEDTDTQYF.

The table lists this clone with a count of one. The chain has TRBV9 and TRBJ1-2, with a possible D match to TRBD1 (5 bases). Per the germline V gene, CDR1 is SGDLS and CDR2 is YYNGEE. The V gene lost 0 bases and the J gene lost 7 bases, with 16 bases spanning the gap. The CDR3 totals 15 residues. The DNA for the CDR3 is TGTGCCAGCAGCGTAGCTCCAGGGCCTGAAGGTGGCTACACCTTC. Translation: CASSVAPGPEGGYTF.

J is TRBJ2-1 and V is TRBV2, with no clear D. Trimming took off 4 bases at V and 0 bases at J, with 13 bases between the two ends. The germline CDR1 and CDR2 sequences are SNHLY and FYNNEI. This CDR3 region has 16 residues. The CDR3 sequence is CASSASGAISYNEQFF. The CDR3 bases are TGTGCCAGCAGTGCTTCCGGAGCGATCTCCTACAATGAGCAGTTCTTC.

The chain links TRBV18 to TRBJ1-1; 7 bases agree with TRBD1. Unmatched junction bases numbered 4, after V lost 5 bases and J lost 1 base. Germline CDR1 and CDR2: KGHSH and LQKENI. The CDR3 totals 14 residues. The CDR3 nucleotides are TGTGCCAGCTCAATTGGACAGGCGAACACTGAAGCTTTCTTT. Amino acid sequence: CASSIGQANTEAFF. Filled out from reference TRBV18 and TRBJ1-1, the complete variable domain reads NAGVMQNPRHLVRRRGQEARLRCSPMKGHSHVYWYRQLPEEGLKFMVYLQKENIIDESGMPKERFSAEFPKEGPSILRIQQVVRGDSAAYFCASSIGQANTEAFFGQGTRLTVV.

The rearrangement joins TRBV6-2 or TRBV6-3 to TRBJ2-1; TRBD1 matches 11 bases. The V segment lost 4 bases and the J segment 4 bases; nucleotides outside the gene matches: 3. This CDR3 has 15 amino acids. Germline V gene sequence: CDR1 MNHEY, CDR2 SVGEGT. CDR3 sequence reads: CASSSGTGGYNEQFF. In nucleotides, the CDR3 is TGTGCCAGCAGTTCTGGGACAGGGGGTTACAATGAGCAGTTCTTC.

The chain links TRBV5-1 to TRBJ2-5; D is possibly TRBD2 (7 bases). This CDR3 spans 14 amino acids. Germline CDR1 reads SGHRS; CDR2 reads YFSETQ. Trimming left V 1 base short and J 5 bases short, with 12 bases between. CDR3 nucleotide sequence: TGCGCCAGCAGCTTGCAGGGGAGGGTGGAGACCCAGTACTTC. It encodes CASSLQGRVETQYF.

V is TRBV10-3 and J is TRBJ1-4, with D possibly being TRBD1 (6 bases). The CDR3 is made up of 13 amino acids. Germline loops: CDR1 ENHRY, CDR2 SYGVKD. V lost 11 bases, J lost 4 bases, and 14 bases lay in between. The CDR3 region is CASSPGDNEKLFF. CDR3 sequence (DNA): TGTGCCTCCAGCCCAGGGGATAATGAAAAACTGTTTTTT.

The V call is TRBV7-6, the J call TRBJ2-1; 12 positions match TRBD2. CDR3 length: 19 residues. CDR1 SGHVS and CDR2 FNYEAQ come from the germline V gene. The V and J ends lost 5 bases and 1 base, in that order; junction bases with no gene match: 12. For the CDR3, the DNA is TGTGCCAGCAGCCCCAAGGGGACTAGCGGGCCATTTTCCTACAATGAGCAGTTCTTC. Its protein is CASSPKGTSGPFSYNEQFF.

The chain recombines TRBV6-5 with TRBJ2-1; D possibly corresponds to TRBD1 (5 bases). The CDR3 sequence is 12 residues long. V shed 7 bases and J shed 6 bases, with 10 bases lying between them. The V gene's germline CDR1 is MNHEY and CDR2 SVGAGI. CDR3 in DNA: TGTGCCAGCACCAGGGTCGGCAATGAGCAGTTCTTC. Translation gives CASTRVGNEQFF.

The CDR3 reads CASSSGVAGYEQYF. The CDR3 nucleotides are TGTGCCAGCAGCTCTGGGGTAGCGGGCTACGAGCAGTACTTC. V is TRBV7-2 and J is TRBJ2-7; 7 bases agree with TRBD2. V lost 4 bases and J lost 3; bases outside the gene matches: 6. The CDR3 spans 14 residues. CDR1 and CDR2 from the germline V gene are SGHTA and FQGNSA. The variable domain in full, completed from reference TRBV7-2 and TRBJ2-7, reads GAGVSQSPSNKVTEKGKDVELRCDPISGHTALYWYRQSLGQGLEFLIYFQGNSAPDKSGLPSDRFSAERTGGSVSTLTIQRTQQEDSAVYLCASSSGVAGYEQYFGPGTRLTVT.

This chain connects TRBV5-1 to TRBJ1-2; 10 bases align to TRBD1. V was pared by 0 bases and J by 8 bases, with 4 bases of the junction left unmatched. Germline V CDR1 and CDR2: SGHRS, YFSETQ. This CDR3 is 14 amino acids long. DNA of the CDR3: TGCGCCAGCAGCTTGGAAGGGACAGGGGAAGGCTACACCTTC. Its protein is CASSLEGTGEGYTF.

The genes are TRBV6-5 and TRBJ2-7; 8 bases are shared with TRBD2. This CDR3 contains 13 residues. Germline trimming cut 5 bases from V and 6 bases from J; bases unmatched to any gene: 6. Germline V CDR1 and CDR2: MNHEY, SVGAGI. As DNA, the CDR3 is TGTGCCAGCAGTAGGCGGGAGGCTTCCGAGCAGTACTTC. Its protein product is CASSRREASEQYF.

The chain carries TRBV4-3 and TRBJ1-2; D is possibly TRBD1 (5 bases). CDR3 length: 14 residues. CDR1 is LGHNA and CDR2 is YSLEER in the germline V gene. Deletions cut 0 bases from V and 7 bases from J, with 12 bases between. The CDR3 DNA reads as TGCGCCAGCAGCCAAGATCCCAGGAGGGGTGGCTACACCTTC. Protein: CASSQDPRRGGYTF.

This clone showed up just once. V and J are TRBV6-5 and TRBJ2-3; TRBD2 is a possible D gene (5 bases). V was pared by 6 bases and J by 3 bases, with 7 bases between. CDR3 size: 12 residues. The germline gives CDR1 MNHEY, CDR2 SVGAGI. CDR3 protein: CASRDLTDTQYF. In DNA, the CDR3 is TGTGCCAGCAGGGACTTGACAGATACGCAGTATTTT.

The rearrangement links TRBV4-3 to TRBJ1-3; D is ambiguous. In germline, CDR1 is LGHNA, CDR2 YSLEER. Trimming cost V 4 bases and J 0 bases, with 13 bases left between them. This CDR3 is 16 amino acids long. CDR3 amino acids: CASSLSHPSSGNTIYF. The CDR3 DNA is TGCGCCAGCAGCCTGAGCCATCCGAGCTCTGGAAACACCATATATTTT.

The chain is built from TRBV24-1 and TRBJ2-5, with TRBD2 matching 8 bases. V lost 7 bases, J lost 3 bases, and 12 bases stayed unmatched. CDR1 is KGHDR, CDR2 SFDVKD, per germline. The CDR3 is 16 residues long. The CDR3 nucleotides read TGTGCCACCAGCCCTAGGACGACTAGCGCGAAAGAGACCCAGTACTTC. Amino acids: CATSPRTTSAKETQYF.

The rearrangement joins TRBV27 to TRBJ1-1, with TRBD1 matching 7 bases. CDR3 length equals 13 residues. With V trimmed by 8 bases and J by 4 bases, 7 bases remained unmatched. In germline, CDR1 is MNHEY, CDR2 SMNVEV (reference sequence). The CDR3 region is CASSAGTVTEAFF. As DNA, the CDR3 is TGTGCCAGCTCCGCCGGGACAGTCACTGAAGCTTTCTTT.

The chain joins TRBV24-1 to TRBJ2-1; 9 bases are shared with TRBD2. The germline gives CDR1 KGHDR, CDR2 SFDVKD. This CDR3 comprises 16 residues. With V trimmed by 4 bases and J by 7 bases, 10 bases remained unmatched. The CDR3 region is CATSDNLAGAWNEQFF. The CDR3 nucleotides read TGTGCCACCAGTGACAATTTAGCGGGAGCATGGAATGAGCAGTTCTTC.

The chain is built from TRBV9 and TRBJ2-2; possible D gene TRBD2, 6 bases. Germline V gene data show CDR1 as SGDLS and CDR2 as YYNGEE. CDR3 length: 15 amino acids. V shed 0 bases and J shed 9 bases, with 15 bases lying between them. The CDR3 nucleotides are TGTGCCAGCAGCGTAGAGGGACTTCCCCGGAGGGAGCTGTTTTTT. Amino acid sequence: CASSVEGLPRRELFF. Filled out from reference TRBV9 and TRBJ2-2, the complete variable domain reads DSGVTQTPKHLITATGQRVTLRCSPRSGDLSVYWYQQSLDQGLQFLIQYYNGEERAKGNILERFSAQQFPDLHSELNLSSLELGDSALYFCASSVEGLPRRELFFGEGSRLTVL.

The J gene is TRBJ2-1, the V gene TRBV7-3; D might be TRBD1 (5 bases). V lost 5 bases and J 8 bases, leaving 22 bases between the germline ends. The CDR3 is 16 residues long. The germline CDR1 and CDR2 sequences are SGHTA and FQGTGA. This chain's CDR3 is CASSPKGRPSSDEQFF. CDR3 nucleotides: TGTGCCAGCAGCCCAAAGGGGCGCCCAAGCTCCGATGAGCAGTTCTTC. Variable domain in full (rest from reference TRBV7-3 and TRBJ2-1): GAGVSQTPSNKVTEKGKYVELRCDPISGHTALYWYRQSLGQGPEFLIYFQGTGAADDSGLPNDRFFAVRPEGSVSTLKIQRTERGDSAVYLCASSPKGRPSSDEQFFGPGTRLTVL.